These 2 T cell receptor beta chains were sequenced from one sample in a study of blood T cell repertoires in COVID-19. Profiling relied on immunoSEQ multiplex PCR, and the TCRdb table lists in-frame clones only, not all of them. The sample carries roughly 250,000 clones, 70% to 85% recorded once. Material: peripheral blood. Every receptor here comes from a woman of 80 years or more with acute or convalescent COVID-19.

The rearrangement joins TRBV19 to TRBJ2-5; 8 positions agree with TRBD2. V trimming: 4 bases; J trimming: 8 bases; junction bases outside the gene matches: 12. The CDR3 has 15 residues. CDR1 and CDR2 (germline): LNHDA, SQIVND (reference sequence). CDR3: CASSTQTSAPGTQYF. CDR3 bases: TGTGCCAGTAGTACCCAGACTAGCGCCCCAGGAACCCAGTACTTC.

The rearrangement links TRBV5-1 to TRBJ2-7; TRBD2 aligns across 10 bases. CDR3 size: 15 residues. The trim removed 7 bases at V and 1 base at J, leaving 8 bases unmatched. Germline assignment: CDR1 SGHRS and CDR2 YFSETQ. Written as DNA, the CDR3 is TGCGCCAGCCGTTCGGCTAGCGGGAGATCCTACGAGCAGTACTTC. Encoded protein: CASRSASGRSYEQYF.